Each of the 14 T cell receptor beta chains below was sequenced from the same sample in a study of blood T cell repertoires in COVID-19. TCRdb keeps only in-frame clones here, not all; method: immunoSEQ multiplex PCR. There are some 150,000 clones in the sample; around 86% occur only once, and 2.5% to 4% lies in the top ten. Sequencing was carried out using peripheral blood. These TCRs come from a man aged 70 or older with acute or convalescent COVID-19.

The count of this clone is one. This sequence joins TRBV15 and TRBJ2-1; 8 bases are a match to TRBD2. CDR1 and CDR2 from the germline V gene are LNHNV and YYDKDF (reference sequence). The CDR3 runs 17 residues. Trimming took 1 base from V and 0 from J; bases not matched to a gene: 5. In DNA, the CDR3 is TGTGCCACCAGCAGAGGACTAGCGCTTAGCTCCTACAATGAGCAGTTCTTC. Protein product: CATSRGLALSSYNEQFF.

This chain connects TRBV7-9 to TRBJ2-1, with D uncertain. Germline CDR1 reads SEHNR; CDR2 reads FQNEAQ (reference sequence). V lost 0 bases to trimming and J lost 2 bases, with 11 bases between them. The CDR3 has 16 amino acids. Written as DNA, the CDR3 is TGTGCCAGCAGCTTAGCGTTAGTTCCCGCCTACAATGAGCAGTTCTTC. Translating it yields CASSLALVPAYNEQFF.

For the CDR3, the DNA is TGTGCCTGGAGTGTAGGAGGGGACACTGAAGCTTTCTTT. The encoded protein is CAWSVGGDTEAFF. The chain couples TRBV30 to TRBJ1-1; a possible D gene is TRBD1 (5 bases). Trimming removed 0 bases from V and 3 bases from J, with 8 bases in between. Germline values: CDR1 GTSNPN, CDR2 SVGIG (reference sequence). CDR3 size: 13 residues. Full variable domain (remainder filled in from reference TRBV30 and TRBJ1-1): SQTIHQWPATLVQPVGSPLSLECTVEGTSNPNLYWYRQAAGRGLQLLFYSVGIGQISSEVPQNLSASRPQDRQFILSSKKLLLSDSGFYLCAWSVGGDTEAFFGQGTRLTVV.

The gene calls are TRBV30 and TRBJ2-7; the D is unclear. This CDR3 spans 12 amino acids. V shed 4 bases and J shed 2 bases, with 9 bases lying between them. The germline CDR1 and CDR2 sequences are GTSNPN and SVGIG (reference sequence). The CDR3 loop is CAWKQATYEQYF. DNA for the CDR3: TGTGCCTGGAAGCAGGCAACCTACGAGCAGTACTTC.

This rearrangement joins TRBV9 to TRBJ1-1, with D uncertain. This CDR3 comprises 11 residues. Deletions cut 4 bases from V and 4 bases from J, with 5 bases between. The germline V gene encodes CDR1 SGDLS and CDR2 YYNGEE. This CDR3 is CASSPSTEAFF. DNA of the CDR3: TGTGCCAGCAGCCCCTCCACTGAAGCTTTCTTT.

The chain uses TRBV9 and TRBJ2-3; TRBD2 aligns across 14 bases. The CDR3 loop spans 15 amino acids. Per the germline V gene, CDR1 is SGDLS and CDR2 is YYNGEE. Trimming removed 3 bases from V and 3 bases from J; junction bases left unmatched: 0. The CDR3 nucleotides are TGTGCCAGCAGCGGGACTAGCGGGAGGACAGATACGCAGTATTTT. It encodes CASSGTSGRTDTQYF.

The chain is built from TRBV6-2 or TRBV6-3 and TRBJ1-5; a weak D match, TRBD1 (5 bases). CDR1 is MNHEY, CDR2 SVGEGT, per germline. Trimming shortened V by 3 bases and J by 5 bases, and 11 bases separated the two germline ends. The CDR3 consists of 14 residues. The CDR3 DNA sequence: TGTGCCAGCAGTTATGCAGGGAGGGATCAGCCCCAGCATTTT. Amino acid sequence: CASSYAGRDQPQHF.

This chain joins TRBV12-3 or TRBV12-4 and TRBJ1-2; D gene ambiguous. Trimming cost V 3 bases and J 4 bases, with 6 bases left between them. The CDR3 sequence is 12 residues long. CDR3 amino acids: CASSFSSYGYTF. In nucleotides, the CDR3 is TGTGCCAGCAGTTTTAGCTCCTATGGCTACACCTTC.

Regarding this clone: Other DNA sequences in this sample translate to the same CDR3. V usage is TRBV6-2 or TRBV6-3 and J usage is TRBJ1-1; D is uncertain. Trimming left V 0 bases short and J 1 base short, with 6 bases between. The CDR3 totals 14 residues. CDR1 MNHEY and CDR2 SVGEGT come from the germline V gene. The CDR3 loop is CASSYSRGNTEAFF. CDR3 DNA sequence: TGTGCCAGCAGTTACTCGCGGGGGAACACTGAAGCTTTCTTT.

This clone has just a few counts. As DNA, the CDR3 is TGCAGTGCTAGCCCAGGGAATGAGCAGTTCTTC. As protein: CSASPGNEQFF. The chain combines TRBV20-1 with TRBJ2-1; perhaps TRBD1 as D (5 bases). Germline V gene data show CDR1 as DFQATT and CDR2 as SNEGSKA (reference sequence). V was pared by 3 bases and J by 7 bases, with 7 bases between. The CDR3 consists of 11 residues.

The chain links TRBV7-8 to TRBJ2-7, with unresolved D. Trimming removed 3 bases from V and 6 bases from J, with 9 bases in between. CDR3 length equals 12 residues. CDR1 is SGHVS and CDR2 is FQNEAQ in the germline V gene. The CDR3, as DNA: TGTGCCAGCAGCTTGTCGGAGACCGAGCAGTACTTC. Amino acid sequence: CASSLSETEQYF.

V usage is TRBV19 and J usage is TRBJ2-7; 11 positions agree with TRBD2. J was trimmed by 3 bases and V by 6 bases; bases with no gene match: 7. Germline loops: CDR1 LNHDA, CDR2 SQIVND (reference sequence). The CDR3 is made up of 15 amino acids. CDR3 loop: CASSTLTSGNYEQYF. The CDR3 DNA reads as TGTGCCAGTAGCACCCTGACTAGCGGGAACTACGAGCAGTACTTC.

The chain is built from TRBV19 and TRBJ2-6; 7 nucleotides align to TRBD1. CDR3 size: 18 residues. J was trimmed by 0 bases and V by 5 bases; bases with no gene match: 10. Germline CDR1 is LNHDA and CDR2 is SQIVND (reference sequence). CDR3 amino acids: CASSPRTGGVSGANVLTF. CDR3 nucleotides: TGTGCCAGTAGTCCCCGGACAGGCGGAGTCTCTGGGGCCAACGTCCTGACTTTC.

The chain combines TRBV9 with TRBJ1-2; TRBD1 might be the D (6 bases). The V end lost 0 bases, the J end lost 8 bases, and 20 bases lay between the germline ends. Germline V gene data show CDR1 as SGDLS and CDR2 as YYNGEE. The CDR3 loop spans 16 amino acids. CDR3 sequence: CASSVGAGATDGGYTF. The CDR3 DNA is TGTGCCAGCAGCGTAGGGGCGGGGGCGACTGATGGCGGCTACACCTTC.